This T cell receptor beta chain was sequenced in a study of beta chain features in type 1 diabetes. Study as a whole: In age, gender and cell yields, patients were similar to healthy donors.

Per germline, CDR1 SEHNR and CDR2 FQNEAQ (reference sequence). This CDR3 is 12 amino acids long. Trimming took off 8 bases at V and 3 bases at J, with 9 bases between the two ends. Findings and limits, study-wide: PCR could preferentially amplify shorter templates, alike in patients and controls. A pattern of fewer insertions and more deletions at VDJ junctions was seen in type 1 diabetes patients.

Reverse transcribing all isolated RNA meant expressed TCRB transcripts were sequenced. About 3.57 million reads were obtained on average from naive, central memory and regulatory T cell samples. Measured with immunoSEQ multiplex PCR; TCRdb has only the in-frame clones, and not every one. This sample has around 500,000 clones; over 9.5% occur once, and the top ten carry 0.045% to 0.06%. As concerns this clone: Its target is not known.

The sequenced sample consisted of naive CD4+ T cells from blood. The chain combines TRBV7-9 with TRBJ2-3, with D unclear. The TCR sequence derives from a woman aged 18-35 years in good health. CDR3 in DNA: TGTGCCAGCGGGCTCAGGACAGATACGCAGTATTTT. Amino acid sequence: CASGLRTDTQYF.